The 31 T cell receptor beta chains in this list originate from one sample, sequenced in a study of molecular identifiers for immune sequencing clone quantification. TCRdb used MiXCR to reprocess the PCR reads, holding one entry per CDR3 protein. The table shows some 100,000 distinct CDR3 sequences, with under 40% occurring only once. Sequences were obtained from naive CD8+ T cells from blood, with Jurkat cell RNA spiked in. The subset was: FACS-sorted CD8+CD4-CCR7+CD45RA+ naive T cells. These receptors originate from a human donor in good health. Some libraries in this study had Jurkat cell RNA spiked in.

The chain uses TRBV6-2 or TRBV6-3 and TRBJ1-5; D is perhaps TRBD1 (5 bases). The V end lost 2 bases, the J end lost 7 bases, and 9 bases lay between the germline ends. The length of the CDR3 is 13 residues. CDR1 is MNHEY and CDR2 is SVGEGT in the germline V gene. The CDR3 DNA reads TGTGCCAGCAGTTACGGGGGGATACAGCCCCAGCATTTT. This encodes CASSYGGIQPQHF.

This clonotype occurred a few times. CDR3 loop: CASSQAEGSPYEQYF. The DNA of the CDR3 is TGCGCCAGCAGCCAAGCGGAGGGCAGCCCCTACGAGCAGTACTTC. This chain connects TRBV4-1 to TRBJ2-7; the D gene is possibly TRBD2 (6 bases). This CDR3 is built from 15 residues. CDR1 is MGHRA, CDR2 YSYEKL, per germline. Trimming removed 1 base from V and 2 bases from J, with 12 bases in between.

At least ten counts were recorded for this clonotype. V is TRBV5-6 and J is TRBJ2-1; D gene uncertain. Per the germline V gene, CDR1 is SGHDT and CDR2 is YYEEEE. The CDR3 contains 13 residues. Trimming removed 0 bases at V and 6 bases at J, with 7 bases between. The CDR3: CASSLARRNEQFF. DNA of the CDR3: TGTGCCAGCAGCTTGGCCCGACGCAATGAGCAGTTCTTC.

The chain carries TRBV12-3 or TRBV12-4 and TRBJ2-3, with no clear D. The length of the CDR3 is 12 residues. Trimming cost V 6 bases and J 0 bases, with 4 bases left between them. CDR3 nucleotides: TGTGCCAGCAGCCAGAGCACAGATACGCAGTATTTT. This translates into CASSQSTDTQYF.

A note on this clonotype: With a much larger clone just one base away, this may be a read error. The CDR3 here is CAGSQGLAGHTDTQYF. In DNA, the CDR3 is TGTGCCGGCAGCCAGGGGCTAGCGGGGCACACAGATACGCAGTATTTT. The V gene is TRBV9, the J gene TRBJ2-3; 9 nucleotides match TRBD2. This CDR3 region has 16 residues. The V gene's germline CDR1 is SGDLS and CDR2 YYNGEE. Complete variable domain (other parts from reference TRBV9 and TRBJ2-3): DSGVTQTPKHLITATGQRVTLRCSPRSGDLSVYWYQQSLDQGLQFLIQYYNGEERAKGNILERFSAQQFPDLHSELNLSSLELGDSALYFCAGSQGLAGHTDTQYFGPGTRLTVL.

CDR3 bases: TGTGCCAGCAGTTTCGCCCTCGGGGTTCGCACAGATACGCAGTATTTT. This encodes CASSFALGVRTDTQYF. The chain recombines TRBV27 with TRBJ2-3, with D perhaps matching TRBD2 (5 bases). V was clipped by 3 bases and J by 1 base, with 14 bases between them. The V gene's germline CDR1 is MNHEY and CDR2 SMNVEV (reference sequence). CDR3 length: 16 residues.

As regards this clonotype: Relative to the germline gene, one junction end is altered; a read error may explain this. V usage is TRBV28 and J usage is TRBJ2-1, with D unclear. This CDR3 has 13 residues. Germline CDR1 and CDR2: MDHEN and SYDVKM. The CDR3 DNA reads TGTGCCAGCTGTTTAGTCGGGTACAATGAGCAGTTCTTC. It specifies CASCLVGYNEQFF.

Worth noting for this clonotype: Just one base apart from a much larger clone, this may be a read error. The chain combines TRBV7-9 with TRBJ1-1; D ambiguous. V was shortened by 5 bases and J by 5 bases, with 18 bases between the two germline ends. The CDR3 loop spans 15 amino acids. Germline lookup yields CDR1 SEHNR and CDR2 FQNEAQ (reference sequence). DNA of the CDR3: TGTGCCAGCAGCGTAGGGATTGGTATAAGGACTGAAGCTTTCTTT. Amino acid sequence: CASSVGIGIRTEAFF.

For this clonotype: A much larger clonotype is one base distant, so this may be a read error. The chain links TRBV7-9 to TRBJ1-1; D is uncertain. This CDR3 is built from 11 residues. Germline V gene lookup returns CDR1 SEHNR and CDR2 FQNEAQ (reference sequence). The ends were cut back, 5 bases at V and 10 bases at J, with 11 bases in the middle. The CDR3 DNA is TGTGCCAGCAGCCAACTCGCTGGAGCTTTCTTT. Its translation is CASSQLAGAFF.

This clonotype was seen a few times. The rearrangement uses TRBV7-6 and TRBJ2-3; 7 nucleotides match TRBD2. The CDR3 loop spans 15 amino acids. CDR1 is SGHVS, CDR2 FNYEAQ, per germline. V lost 1 base to trimming and J lost 4 bases; unmatched junction nucleotides: 5. The CDR3 spells CASSLGLARADTQYF. CDR3 nucleotides: TGTGCCAGCAGCTTAGGACTAGCTAGGGCAGATACGCAGTATTTT.

This clonotype was recorded a few times. The V and J genes are TRBV9 and TRBJ2-5, with 7 nucleotides matching TRBD2. The V gene's germline CDR1 is SGDLS and CDR2 YYNGEE. Unmatched junction bases numbered 7, after V lost 3 bases and J lost 2 bases. The CDR3 length is 15 residues. CDR3 DNA: TGTGCCAGCAGCGGGGGGGGAGGGCGACAAGAGACCCAGTACTTC. Protein product: CASSGGGGRQETQYF.

Note on this clonotype: A far larger clone is off by one base, so a read error is likely. Since the CDR3 does not end with the conserved phenylalanine or tryptophan, this likely comes from a read error. This chain links TRBV25-1 with TRBJ2-7; no clear D gene. CDR1 MGHDK and CDR2 SYGVNS come from the germline V gene. CDR3 length: 11 amino acids. The V end lost 3 bases, the J end lost 1 base, and 1 base lay between the germline ends. CDR3 coding DNA: TGTGCCAGCAGTGATTCCTACGAGCAGTACCTC. The encoded protein is CASSDSYEQYL.

With respect to this clonotype: The junction and the germline gene differ at one end; a read error may be behind it. The gene calls are TRBV6-1 and TRBJ2-7; D remains ambiguous. Germline lookup yields CDR1 MNHNS and CDR2 SASEGT. The CDR3 loop spans 16 amino acids. CDR3 sequence reads: CASTVQVGGAPGEPYF. In DNA form, the CDR3 reads TGTGCCAGCACCGTCCAGGTTGGCGGTGCACCGGGCGAGCCGTACTTC.

The chain uses TRBV4-1 and TRBJ2-1; D gene unclear. The J call may be faulty, since TRBJ2-7 better matches the DNA end. This CDR3 comprises 14 residues. The germline CDR1 and CDR2 sequences are MGHRA and YSYEKL. The CDR3 is CASSQAVGWSEQYF. CDR3 nucleotides: TGCGCCAGCAGCCAAGCCGTGGGGTGGAGTGAGCAGTACTTC.

This clonotype was seen repeatedly, ten times or more. This chain links TRBV28 with TRBJ2-7; TRBD1 aligns across 7 bases. The CDR3 is 17 residues long. The V and J ends lost 2 bases and 7 bases, in that order; junction bases with no gene match: 17. CDR1 is MDHEN, CDR2 SYDVKM, per germline. The CDR3 region has the DNA TGTGCCAGCAGTTTACGACAGGGTCGTGCATTGGTGGCAGAGCAGTACTTC. Translated, it gives CASSLRQGRALVAEQYF. Variable domain in full (rest from reference TRBV28 and TRBJ2-7): DVKVTQSSRYLVKRTGEKVFLECVQDMDHENMFWYRQDPGLGLRLIYFSYDVKMKEKGDIPEGYSVSREKKERFSLILESASTNQTSMYLCASSLRQGRALVAEQYFGPGTRLTVT.

This clonotype was seen just once. Sequence at one end of the junction differs from germline and may be a read error. The chain links TRBV6-1 to TRBJ2-4; D gene uncertain. The CDR3 sequence is 15 residues long. Germline CDR1 is MNHNS and CDR2 is SASEGT. The CDR3: CASSEERKAKYIQNF. The DNA for the CDR3 is TGTGCCAGCAGTGAAGAGAGGAAAGCCAAATACATTCAGAACTTC.

The table lists this clonotype with many counts. V gene TRBV5-4 combines with J gene TRBJ2-5; 10 nucleotides agree with TRBD2. CDR1 is SGHNT and CDR2 is YYREEE in the germline V gene (reference sequence). The CDR3 consists of 17 residues. Germline trimming cut 4 bases from V and 4 bases from J; bases unmatched to any gene: 13. Here the CDR3 reads CASSPPPAGGLTETQYF. The CDR3 DNA reads as TGTGCCAGCAGCCCCCCCCCAGCGGGGGGGCTTACAGAGACCCAGTACTTC.

The V and J genes are TRBV24-1 and TRBJ2-5, with D perhaps TRBD1 (5 bases). This CDR3 contains 16 residues. V was shortened by 0 bases and J by 5 bases, with 15 bases between the two germline ends. Germline-derived CDR1 and CDR2 are KGHDR and SFDVKD. This CDR3 reads CATSDLRDRDRETQYF. CDR3 coding DNA: TGTGCCACCAGTGATTTGCGTGACAGAGACCGGGAGACCCAGTACTTC.

This clonotype was observed a few times. The junction departs from germline at one end; a sequencing error may be responsible. The rearrangement uses TRBV19 and TRBJ2-7; no firm D call. The CDR3 contains 14 residues. Germline CDR1 reads LNHDA; CDR2 reads SQIVND (reference sequence). CDR3 sequence (DNA): TGTGCCAGTCCCTGGGCAGGCAGCTCCTACGGGCAGTACTTC. Its protein is CASPWAGSSYGQYF.

About this clonotype itself: A much more abundant neighbour one base away suggests this may be a read error. The V and J genes are TRBV29-1 and TRBJ1-1, with D unclear. Germline CDR1 reads SQVTM; CDR2 reads ANQGSEA. The CDR3 length is 14 residues. As DNA, the CDR3 is TGCGGCGTTGAAGATTCGGTGGTTGGCACTGAAGCTTTCTTT. Protein sequence: CGVEDSVVGTEAFF.

This clonotype was observed once. This CDR3 fails to terminate in the conserved phenylalanine or tryptophan, so it likely reflects a read error. J is TRBJ2-1 and V is TRBV24-1, with a tentative D call TRBD1 (6 bases). Germline V lookup: CDR1 KGHDR, CDR2 SFDVKD. CDR3 size: 14 residues. CDR3 in DNA: TGTGCCACCAGTGATTCGCTAAGGGACAATGCGCAGTTCTGC. It codes for CATSDSLRDNAQFC.

The chain couples TRBV20-1 to TRBJ2-1; 10 bases align to TRBD1. Germline CDR1 and CDR2: DFQATT and SNEGSKA (reference sequence). The CDR3 has 12 residues. J lost 7 bases, V lost 5 bases, and 2 bases had no gene match. Written as DNA, the CDR3 is TGCAGTGCTGACAGGGGGCCAAATGAGCAGTTCTTC. Its protein product is CSADRGPNEQFF.

Concerning this clonotype: The conserved phenylalanine or tryptophan is not found at the CDR3 terminus, so this likely reflects a read error. The CDR3 bases are TGTGCCAGCAGCCCGAGAGTCTACAATGAGCAGTTCCTC. Residues: CASSPRVYNEQFL. The chain combines TRBV28 with TRBJ2-1; D is unresolved. This CDR3 is built from 13 residues. The germline V gene encodes CDR1 MDHEN and CDR2 SYDVKM. V shed 6 bases and J shed 3 bases, with 9 bases lying between them.

A few counts support this clonotype. The chain is built from TRBV21-1 and TRBJ2-5; TRBD1, the D gene given by the table, was not confirmed from the DNA. TRBV21-1 is a documented pseudogene. The CDR3 is 15 amino acids. CDR3 coding DNA: TGTGCCAGCAGCCGTGGACAGACGTTTCCAGAGACCCAGTACTTC. It encodes CASSRGQTFPETQYF.

In DNA form, the CDR3 reads TGTGCCAGCAGTTTTTGGGGAGGGGATGAGCAGTTCTTC. This codes for CASSFWGGDEQFF. The chain is built from TRBV27 and TRBJ2-1; 7 nucleotides agree with TRBD2. CDR3 length equals 13 residues. Looked up from germline, CDR1 is MNHEY and CDR2 is SMNVEV (reference sequence). With 3 bases clipped from V and 8 bases from J, the junction kept 4 bases outside the gene matches.

This chain connects TRBV27 to TRBJ2-7; 7 bases match TRBD1. The CDR3 has 14 residues. J gave up 4 bases and V 9 bases, and 12 bases lay outside the gene matches. Germline CDR1 reads MNHEY; CDR2 reads SMNVEV (reference sequence). The CDR3 DNA sequence: TGTGCCAGTAGGAACCGGGACAGAATTTACGAGCAGTACTTC. This encodes CASRNRDRIYEQYF.

Notes on this clonotype: This may be a read error: a much more frequent sequence differs by one nucleotide. This sequence joins TRBV28 and TRBJ2-5; the match to TRBD1 covers 8 bases. The CDR3 runs to 13 residues. Germline-derived CDR1 and CDR2 are MDHEN and SYDVKM. CDR3 coding DNA: TGTGCCAGCAGGCAGGGGGCAGGAGAGACCCTGTACTTC. It encodes CASRQGAGETLYF.

This clonotype showed up just a few times. This chain uses TRBV4-2 with TRBJ2-7; 9 nucleotides line up with TRBD2. This CDR3 has 15 amino acids. V dropped 5 bases and J dropped 2; count of bases not matched to a gene: 7. CDR1 and CDR2 (germline): LGHNA, YNFKEQ. CDR3 loop: CASSWRLAAAYEQYF. As DNA, the CDR3 is TGTGCCAGCAGCTGGAGACTAGCGGCCGCCTACGAGCAGTACTTC.

There are many counts of this clonotype. This chain links TRBV28 with TRBJ2-7; TRBD1 matches at 7 bases. The junction had 9 bases not matched to a gene; V was cut back by 3 bases and J by 4 bases. The CDR3 length is 15 residues. From germline, CDR1 is MDHEN and CDR2 SYDVKM. DNA of the CDR3: TGTGCCAGCAGTTTTTCCGGGACAGCTCAGTACGAGCAGTACTTC. Protein: CASSFSGTAQYEQYF.

The chain links TRBV5-1 to TRBJ2-7; D may be TRBD1 or TRBD2 (5 bases each). This CDR3 contains 15 residues. Germline V gene lookup returns CDR1 SGHRS and CDR2 YFSETQ. Trimming removed 2 bases from V and 0 bases from J, with 12 bases in between. The CDR3 DNA reads TGCGCCAGCAGCTTTGAGGGGCAACACTCCTACGAGCAGTACTTC. Protein sequence: CASSFEGQHSYEQYF.

This clonotype was picked up a small number of times. The chain's CDR3 is CASSQEHEQFF. The CDR3 DNA reads TGTGCCAGCAGCCAAGAGCATGAGCAGTTCTTC. The genes are TRBV3-1 and TRBJ2-1; D gene unclear. V lost 0 bases and J 8 bases, leaving 2 bases between the germline ends. The germline V gene has CDR1 LGHDT and CDR2 YNNKEL (reference sequence). The CDR3 extends over 11 amino acids.